This T cell receptor beta chain emerged from a study of blood T cell repertoires in COVID-19. Ten or more counts support this clone. TCRdb keeps only in-frame clones here, not all; method: immunoSEQ multiplex PCR. The data show fewer than 300,000 clones, approximately 83% seen once. The CDR3 is 16 amino acids. V was trimmed by 4 bases and J by 0 bases, leaving 15 bases between them. Germline V gives CDR1 MNHEY, CDR2 SMNVEV (reference sequence). The sequenced sample consisted of peripheral blood. This sequence originates from a woman in her forties or fifties who had recovered from COVID-19. V usage is TRBV27 and J usage is TRBJ1-1; possible D gene TRBD1, 5 bases. The CDR3 sequence is CASSSLAGGVNTEAFF. The DNA for the CDR3 is TGTGCCAGCAGTTCCCTTGCTGGGGGGGTGAACACTGAAGCTTTCTTT.